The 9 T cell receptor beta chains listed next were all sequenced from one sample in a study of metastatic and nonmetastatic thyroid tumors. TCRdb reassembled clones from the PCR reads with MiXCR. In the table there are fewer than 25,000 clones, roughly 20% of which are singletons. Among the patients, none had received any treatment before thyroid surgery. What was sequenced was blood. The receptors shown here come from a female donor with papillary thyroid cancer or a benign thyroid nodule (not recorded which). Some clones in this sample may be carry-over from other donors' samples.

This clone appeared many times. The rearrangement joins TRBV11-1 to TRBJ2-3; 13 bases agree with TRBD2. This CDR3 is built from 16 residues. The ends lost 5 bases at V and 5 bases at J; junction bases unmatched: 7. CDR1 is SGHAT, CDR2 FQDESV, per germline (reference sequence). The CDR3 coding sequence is TGTGCCAGCAGCGCCTCCGGGACTAGCGGGATAGATACGCAGTATTTT. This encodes CASSASGTSGIDTQYF.

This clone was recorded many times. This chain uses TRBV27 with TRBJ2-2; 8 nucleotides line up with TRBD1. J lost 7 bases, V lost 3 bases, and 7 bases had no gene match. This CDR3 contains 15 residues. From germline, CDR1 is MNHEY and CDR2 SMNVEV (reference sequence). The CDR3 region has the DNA TGTGCCAGCAGTTTTGGACAGGGTTTTCTCGGGGAGCTGTTTTTT. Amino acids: CASSFGQGFLGELFF.

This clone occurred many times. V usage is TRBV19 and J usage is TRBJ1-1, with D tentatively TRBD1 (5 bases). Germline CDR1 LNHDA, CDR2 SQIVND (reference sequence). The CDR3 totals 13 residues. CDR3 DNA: TGTGCTTCGAAGCAAGAGAGAGGGGCTGAAGCTTTCTTT. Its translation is CASKQERGAEAFF.

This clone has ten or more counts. CDR3 sequence: CASSLATLGGAFF. DNA for the CDR3: TGTGCCAGCAGCTTAGCAACATTGGGGGGAGCTTTCTTT. This chain uses TRBV11-3 with TRBJ1-1; possibly TRBD1 for D (5 bases). Germline assignment: CDR1 SGHNT and CDR2 YENEEA. The CDR3 totals 13 residues. V dropped 1 base and J dropped 10 bases, with 13 bases sitting between them.

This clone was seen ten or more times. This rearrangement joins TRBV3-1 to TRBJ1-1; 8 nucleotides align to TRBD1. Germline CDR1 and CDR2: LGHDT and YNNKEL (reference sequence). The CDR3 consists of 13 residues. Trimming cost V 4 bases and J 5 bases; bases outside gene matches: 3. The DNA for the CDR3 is TGTGCCAGCAGCCTTACAGGGGGGACTGAAGCTTTCTTT. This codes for CASSLTGGTEAFF.

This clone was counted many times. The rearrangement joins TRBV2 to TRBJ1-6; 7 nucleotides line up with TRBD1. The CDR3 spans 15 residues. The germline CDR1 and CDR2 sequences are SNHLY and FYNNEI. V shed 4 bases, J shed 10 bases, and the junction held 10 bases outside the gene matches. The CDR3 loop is CASSVNRGRESPLHF. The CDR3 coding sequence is TGTGCCAGCAGTGTCAACAGGGGAAGGGAATCACCCCTCCACTTT.

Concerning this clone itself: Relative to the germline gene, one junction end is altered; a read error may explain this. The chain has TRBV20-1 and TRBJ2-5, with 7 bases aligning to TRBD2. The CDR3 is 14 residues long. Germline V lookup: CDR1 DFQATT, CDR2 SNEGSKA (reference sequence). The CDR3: CSARIGGGRETQYF. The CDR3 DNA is TGCAGTGCTAGAATAGGCGGGGGAAGGGAGACCCAATACTTC.

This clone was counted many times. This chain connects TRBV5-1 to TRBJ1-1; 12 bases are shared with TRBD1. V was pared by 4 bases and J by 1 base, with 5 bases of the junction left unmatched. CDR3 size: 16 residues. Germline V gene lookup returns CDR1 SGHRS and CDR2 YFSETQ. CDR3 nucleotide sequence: TGCGCCAGCAGCGGGACAGGGGGCCGGTGGAACACTGAAGCTTTCTTT. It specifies CASSGTGGRWNTEAFF. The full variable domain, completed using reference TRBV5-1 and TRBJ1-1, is KAGVTQTPRYLIKTRGQQVTLSCSPISGHRSVSWYQQTPGQGLQFLFEYFSETQRNKGNFPGRFSGRQFSNSRSEMNVSTLELGDSALYLCASSGTGGRWNTEAFFGQGTRLTVV.

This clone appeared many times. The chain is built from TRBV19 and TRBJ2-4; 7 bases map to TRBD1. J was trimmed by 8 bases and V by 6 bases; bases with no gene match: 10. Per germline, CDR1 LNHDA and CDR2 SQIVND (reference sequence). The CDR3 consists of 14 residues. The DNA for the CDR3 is TGTGCCAGTAGACAGGGGCCCGATAGAGACATTCAGTACTTC. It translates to CASRQGPDRDIQYF.